Listed below are T cell receptor beta chains from one sample, sequenced in a study of cytomegalovirus exposure and HLA in healthy donors. The repertoire was sequenced with immunoSEQ multiplex PCR; TCRdb's copy has only in-frame clones and lacks some. The sample has tens of thousands of clones, roughly four fifths seen once; the top ten hold 1.9%. Sequenced material: PBMCs. These receptors all come from a man between 18 and 35 years old in good health and CMV-seronegative. The CDR3 runs from the conserved cysteine through the conserved F or W. A D gene is named only where the DNA matches it firmly. Only some rows state a clone size, as once, few, many or a class for expanded clones.

v_call: TRBV21-1; d_call: NA; clone_size: NA; j_call: TRBJ1-4; cdr3_aa: CASSKVRVMNDKLFF; cdr3_nt: TGTGCCAGCAGCAAAGTACGGGTGATGAATGATAAACTGTTTTTT
v_call: TRBV7-9; d_call: NA; clone_size: NA; j_call: TRBJ2-5; cdr3_aa: CASSPGERAGETQYF; cdr3_nt: TGTGCCAGCAGTCCGGGTGAAAGGGCGGGAGAGACCCAGTACTTC
v_call: TRBV5-6; d_call: NA; clone_size: NA; j_call: TRBJ2-1; cdr3_aa: CASRFSRSGYEQFF; cdr3_nt: TGTGCCAGCAGGTTCTCCAGATCAGGCTATGAGCAGTTCTTC
v_call: TRBV30; d_call: NA; clone_size: NA; j_call: TRBJ2-5; cdr3_aa: CAWNEEPSFAEGGGETQYF; cdr3_nt: TGTGCCTGGAACGAAGAACCCTCCTTTGCTGAAGGTGGAGGGGAGACCCAGTACTTC
v_call: TRBV19; d_call: NA; clone_size: NA; j_call: TRBJ1-1; cdr3_aa: CASSIGGFAGEAFF; cdr3_nt: TGTGCCAGTAGTATAGGAGGGTTCGCCGGAGAAGCTTTCTTT
v_call: TRBV30; d_call: NA; clone_size: NA; j_call: TRBJ1-2; cdr3_aa: CAWTASGAHYGYTF; cdr3_nt: TGTGCCTGGACCGCCTCAGGGGCCCACTATGGCTACACCTTC
v_call: TRBV19; d_call: NA; clone_size: NA; j_call: TRBJ2-6; cdr3_aa: CASSIGAGGSGANVLTF; cdr3_nt: TGTGCCAGTAGTATAGGGGCAGGAGGATCTGGGGCCAACGTCCTGACTTTC
v_call: TRBV30; d_call: NA; clone_size: once; j_call: TRBJ1-5; cdr3_aa: CAWSVGDQPQHF; cdr3_nt: TGTGCCTGGAGTGTAGGGGATCAGCCCCAGCATTTT
v_call: TRBV12-5; d_call: TRBD1; clone_size: NA; j_call: TRBJ2-2; cdr3_aa: CASGSWTGVGGELFF; cdr3_nt: TGTGCTAGTGGCTCCTGGACAGGGGTAGGCGGGGAGCTGTTTTTT
v_call: TRBV5-6; d_call: NA; clone_size: NA; j_call: TRBJ2-1; cdr3_aa: CASSLITTLGDSYNEQFF; cdr3_nt: TGTGCCAGCAGCTTGATAACGACCTTAGGGGATTCCTACAATGAGCAGTTCTTC
v_call: TRBV5-3; d_call: TRBD1; clone_size: NA; j_call: TRBJ1-2; cdr3_aa: CARITGDRANYGYTF; cdr3_nt: TGTGCCAGAATAACGGGGGACAGGGCTAACTATGGCTACACCTTC
v_call: TRBV19; d_call: NA; clone_size: NA; j_call: TRBJ1-5; cdr3_aa: CASSVLLGGGSNQPQHF; cdr3_nt: TGTGCCAGTAGTGTACTACTGGGAGGGGGAAGCAATCAGCCCCAGCATTTT
v_call: TRBV27; d_call: NA; clone_size: NA; j_call: TRBJ2-1; cdr3_aa: CASSLQMGGAVNNEQFF; cdr3_nt: TGTGCCAGCAGCCTCCAAATGGGCGGGGCCGTCAACAATGAGCAGTTCTTC
v_call: TRBV28; d_call: TRBD1; clone_size: NA; j_call: TRBJ2-7; cdr3_aa: CASKGDNLGQTLTYEQYF; cdr3_nt: TGTGCCAGCAAAGGGGATAATCTGGGACAGACACTAACCTACGAGCAGTACTTC
v_call: TRBV9; d_call: NA; clone_size: NA; j_call: TRBJ1-6; cdr3_aa: CASSASQQGWDNSPLHF; cdr3_nt: TGTGCCAGCAGCGCGAGTCAACAGGGATGGGATAATTCACCCCTCCACTTT
v_call: TRBV27; d_call: TRBD1; clone_size: once; j_call: TRBJ2-2; cdr3_aa: CASSPDRWGTGELFF; cdr3_nt: TGTGCCAGCAGTCCGGACAGGTGGGGCACCGGGGAGCTGTTTTTT
v_call: TRBV4-1; d_call: TRBD2; clone_size: few; j_call: TRBJ2-3; cdr3_aa: CASSQVAGRDTQYF; cdr3_nt: TGCGCCAGCAGCCAAGTAGCGGGAAGAGATACGCAGTATTTT
v_call: TRBV27; d_call: TRBD1; clone_size: NA; j_call: TRBJ1-2; cdr3_aa: CASSLGTGGDYGYTF; cdr3_nt: TGTGCCAGCAGTCTCGGGACAGGGGGGGACTATGGCTACACCTTC
v_call: TRBV19; d_call: TRBD2; clone_size: NA; j_call: TRBJ2-5; cdr3_aa: CASSASGTSGETQYF; cdr3_nt: TGTGCCAGTAGTGCTTCCGGGACTAGCGGAGAGACCCAGTACTTC
v_call: TRBV7-3; d_call: NA; clone_size: once; j_call: TRBJ2-7; cdr3_aa: CASSPLGWQGIKNEQYF; cdr3_nt: TGTGCCAGCAGCCCCCTGGGGTGGCAGGGGATAAAAAACGAGCAGTACTTC
v_call: TRBV2; d_call: NA; clone_size: NA; j_call: TRBJ2-3; cdr3_aa: CASSETGLGTDTQYF; cdr3_nt: TGTGCCAGCAGTGAAACAGGCCTCGGCACAGATACGCAGTATTTT
v_call: TRBV13; d_call: NA; clone_size: NA; j_call: TRBJ2-2; cdr3_aa: CASSLRGLASSTGELFF; cdr3_nt: TGTGCCAGCAGCTTAAGGGGCCTAGCGTCGAGCACCGGGGAGCTGTTTTTT
v_call: TRBV7-2; d_call: NA; clone_size: NA; j_call: TRBJ1-6; cdr3_aa: CASNVPQSHNSPLHF; cdr3_nt: TGTGCCAGCAATGTCCCTCAGTCTCATAATTCACCCCTCCACTTT
v_call: TRBV14; d_call: TRBD2; clone_size: NA; j_call: TRBJ2-2; cdr3_aa: CASSRERLAGDPGELFF; cdr3_nt: TGTGCCAGCAGCCGAGAACGACTAGCGGGAGACCCCGGGGAGCTGTTTTTT
v_call: TRBV7-7; d_call: NA; clone_size: NA; j_call: TRBJ2-1; cdr3_aa: CASSPGREHNEQFF; cdr3_nt: TGTGCTAGCAGCCCGGGCCGGGAGCATAATGAGCAGTTCTTC
v_call: TRBV6-4; d_call: TRBD2; clone_size: NA; j_call: TRBJ2-1; cdr3_aa: CASSVGLAQKQFF; cdr3_nt: TGTGCCAGCAGTGTGGGACTAGCGCAGAAGCAGTTCTTC
v_call: TRBV30; d_call: NA; clone_size: NA; j_call: TRBJ1-2; cdr3_aa: CASSRDGDYGYTF; cdr3_nt: TGTGCCTCCTCGAGAGATGGAGACTATGGCTACACCTTC
v_call: TRBV6-5; d_call: NA; clone_size: NA; j_call: TRBJ2-3; cdr3_aa: CASREGFTDTQYF; cdr3_nt: TGTGCCAGCAGGGAGGGGTTCACAGATACGCAGTATTTT
v_call: TRBV6-4; d_call: TRBD2; clone_size: NA; j_call: TRBJ2-1; cdr3_aa: CASSAGGERGANEQFF; cdr3_nt: TGTGCCAGCAGTGCCGGGGGCGAGCGGGGGGCTAATGAGCAGTTCTTC
v_call: TRBV5-5; d_call: TRBD1; clone_size: NA; j_call: TRBJ2-7; cdr3_aa: CASSWGQGSSYEQYF; cdr3_nt: TGTGCCAGCAGCTGGGGACAGGGGAGCTCCTACGAGCAGTACTTC
v_call: TRBV18; d_call: TRBD1; clone_size: NA; j_call: TRBJ2-5; cdr3_aa: CASSYTGVETQYF; cdr3_nt: TGTGCCAGCTCATACACAGGGGTAGAGACCCAGTACTTC
v_call: TRBV30; d_call: NA; clone_size: NA; j_call: TRBJ2-1; cdr3_aa: CAWGKVNYEQFF; cdr3_nt: TGTGCCTGGGGAAAAGTTAACTACGAGCAGTTCTTC
v_call: TRBV7-6; d_call: TRBD2; clone_size: NA; j_call: TRBJ2-1; cdr3_aa: CASSSRLGLAGDNEQFF; cdr3_nt: TGTGCCAGCAGCTCCCGCCTAGGACTAGCGGGGGACAATGAGCAGTTCTTC
v_call: TRBV19; d_call: TRBD2; clone_size: NA; j_call: TRBJ2-2; cdr3_aa: CASSMSLAGLRGVGELFF; cdr3_nt: TGTGCCAGTAGTATGTCGCTAGCGGGGCTTCGGGGTGTCGGGGAGCTGTTTTTT
v_call: TRBV5-1; d_call: NA; clone_size: NA; j_call: TRBJ1-1; cdr3_aa: CASSLAPGTSSGEDTEAFF; cdr3_nt: TGCGCCAGCAGCTTGGCCCCCGGGACCTCGAGTGGGGAGGACACTGAAGCTTTCTTT
v_call: TRBV7-7; d_call: NA; clone_size: NA; j_call: TRBJ2-5; cdr3_aa: CASSPDSFQETQYF; cdr3_nt: TGTGCTAGCAGCCCGGACAGCTTCCAAGAGACCCAGTACTTC
v_call: TRBV6-6; d_call: NA; clone_size: NA; j_call: TRBJ1-1; cdr3_aa: CASSRTQAFF; cdr3_nt: TGTGCCAGCAGTCGGACTCAAGCTTTCTTT
v_call: TRBV28; d_call: NA; clone_size: NA; j_call: TRBJ2-3; cdr3_aa: CASISPPAGRSTDTQYF; cdr3_nt: TGTGCCAGCATTTCCCCTCCCGCGGGGAGGAGCACAGATACGCAGTATTTT
v_call: TRBV28; d_call: TRBD1; clone_size: NA; j_call: TRBJ2-7; cdr3_aa: CASSLRTGGSYEQYF; cdr3_nt: TGTGCCAGCAGTTTAAGAACAGGGGGATCCTACGAGCAGTACTTC
v_call: TRBV7-8; d_call: TRBD1; clone_size: NA; j_call: TRBJ1-5; cdr3_aa: CASSFLGQGVAQPQHF; cdr3_nt: TGTGCCAGCAGCTTTTTGGGACAGGGTGTGGCTCAGCCCCAGCATTTT
v_call: TRBV28; d_call: TRBD1; clone_size: NA; j_call: TRBJ2-1; cdr3_aa: CASSLDRALYNEQFF; cdr3_nt: TGTGCCAGCAGTCTAGACAGGGCCCTCTACAATGAGCAGTTCTTC
v_call: TRBV28; d_call: TRBD1; clone_size: NA; j_call: TRBJ2-1; cdr3_aa: CASSQGVDYNEQFF; cdr3_nt: TGTGCCAGCAGTCAGGGGGTAGATTACAATGAGCAGTTCTTC
v_call: TRBV28; d_call: NA; clone_size: NA; j_call: TRBJ2-3; cdr3_aa: CASGSLTRTSTDTQYF; cdr3_nt: TGTGCCAGCGGTAGCTTGACTAGAACTAGCACAGATACGCAGTATTTT
v_call: TRBV25-1; d_call: TRBD1; clone_size: NA; j_call: TRBJ2-7; cdr3_aa: CASSNPGQGAPYEQYF; cdr3_nt: TGTGCCAGCAGTAACCCGGGACAGGGGGCCCCCTACGAGCAGTACTTC
v_call: TRBV19; d_call: NA; clone_size: once; j_call: TRBJ1-3; cdr3_aa: CASSFIGSRVAGNTIYF; cdr3_nt: TGTGCCAGTAGTTTTATAGGCTCCAGGGTCGCTGGAAACACCATATATTTT
v_call: TRBV7-3; d_call: TRBD2; clone_size: once; j_call: TRBJ2-1; cdr3_aa: CASSLRLAGEAYNEQFF; cdr3_nt: TGTGCCAGCAGCTTAAGACTAGCGGGAGAGGCGTACAATGAGCAGTTCTTC
v_call: TRBV7-8; d_call: NA; clone_size: NA; j_call: TRBJ2-1; cdr3_aa: CASSSGAGWGSYNEQFF; cdr3_nt: TGTGCCAGCAGCTCGGGAGCGGGCTGGGGGTCCTACAATGAGCAGTTCTTC
v_call: TRBV20-1; d_call: NA; clone_size: NA; j_call: TRBJ2-1; cdr3_aa: CSARDRNEQFF; cdr3_nt: TGCAGTGCTAGAGATCGGAATGAGCAGTTCTTC
v_call: TRBV7-9; d_call: TRBD2; clone_size: NA; j_call: TRBJ2-7; cdr3_aa: CASSPKLAGYEQYF; cdr3_nt: TGTGCCAGCAGCCCAAAGCTAGCGGGGTACGAGCAGTACTTC
v_call: TRBV2; d_call: TRBD1; clone_size: NA; j_call: TRBJ2-7; cdr3_aa: CASSQTGTGAYEQYF; cdr3_nt: TGTGCCAGCAGCCAAACCGGGACAGGGGCCTACGAGCAGTACTTC
v_call: TRBV10-3; d_call: NA; clone_size: few; j_call: TRBJ2-7; cdr3_aa: CAISEAEAYEQYF; cdr3_nt: TGTGCCATCAGTGAGGCGGAAGCCTACGAGCAGTACTTC
v_call: TRBV20-1; d_call: NA; clone_size: NA; j_call: TRBJ1-1; cdr3_aa: CSASLDTEAFF; cdr3_nt: TGCAGTGCTAGTCTTGACACTGAAGCTTTCTTT
v_call: TRBV4-1; d_call: TRBD1; clone_size: few; j_call: TRBJ1-1; cdr3_aa: CASSQENRGHIEAFF; cdr3_nt: TGCGCCAGCAGCCAGGAGAACAGGGGGCATATTGAAGCTTTCTTT
v_call: TRBV5-4; d_call: NA; clone_size: NA; j_call: TRBJ2-1; cdr3_aa: CASSPPGGSNEQFF; cdr3_nt: TGTGCCAGCAGCCCCCCTGGGGGGAGCAATGAGCAGTTCTTC
v_call: TRBV30; d_call: NA; clone_size: NA; j_call: TRBJ2-2; cdr3_aa: CAWSGRDRRFTGELFF; cdr3_nt: TGTGCCTGGAGTGGGAGGGACAGACGTTTCACCGGGGAGCTGTTTTTT
v_call: TRBV11-2; d_call: NA; clone_size: once; j_call: TRBJ2-4; cdr3_aa: CASSLVAFGIQYF; cdr3_nt: TGTGCCAGCAGCTTAGTCGCATTCGGCATTCAGTACTTC